The clone carrying this T cell receptor beta chain was detected a few times. Its antigen is currently unknown. This record belongs to a study of cytomegalovirus exposure and HLA in healthy donors. Primers for the PCR totalled 60 Vbeta and 13 Jbeta. Clones were read by immunoSEQ multiplex PCR, and TCRdb kept only the in-frame ones, dropping some. In the table there are tens of thousands of clones, over 65% of which are singletons. Whole-study results and caveats: Follow-up analysis found HLA locus-dependent TCR association rates, highest for DRB1 and lowest for HLA-C. There were several of the most significant clusters that appeared linked to common viral pathogens in a later analysis. Roughly even sequencing depth across donors was the assumption behind the presence/absence analyses. The Asian-associated ancestry cluster reportedly had fewer N-insertions than the 666-donor mean in a later analysis.

V gave up 3 bases and J gave up 1 base, with 11 bases separating them. The CDR3 is 14 amino acids. From germline, CDR1 is SGHTS and CDR2 YDEGEE. The receptor was derived from a man over 45 in good health and CMV-seropositive. The sequenced material came from PBMCs. The chain carries TRBV5-8 and TRBJ2-7; a weak D match, TRBD2 (6 bases). The CDR3, as DNA: TGTGCCAGCAGCTCGTATAGCGGATCCTACGAGCAGTACTTC. It translates to CASSSYSGSYEQYF.